This T cell receptor (beta chain) stems from a study of response to subunit inactivated influenza vaccine. This CDR3 comprises 15 residues. Germline V gives CDR1 KGHDR, CDR2 SFDVKD. V dropped 9 bases and J dropped 5; count of bases not matched to a gene: 12. TCRdb reanalysed the RT-PCR reads using MiXCR and keeps one entry per CDR3 protein. The sample records some 850,000 distinct CDR3 sequences, around 18% being singletons. Overall study results and limits: It was the authors' suggestion that each seasonal influenza vaccination recruits few new T cells.

Details on this clonotype: The antigen is not known.

V usage is TRBV24-1 and J usage is TRBJ2-5; TRBD1 agrees at 9 bases. Specimen: PBMCs from blood, collected more than 4 days after vaccination. This clonotype originated in a man in his fifties who received an inactivated influenza vaccine. This CDR3 reads CATGGQGLRGETQYF. The CDR3 DNA is TGTGCCACCGGTGGACAGGGGCTACGGGGGGAGACCCAGTACTTC.